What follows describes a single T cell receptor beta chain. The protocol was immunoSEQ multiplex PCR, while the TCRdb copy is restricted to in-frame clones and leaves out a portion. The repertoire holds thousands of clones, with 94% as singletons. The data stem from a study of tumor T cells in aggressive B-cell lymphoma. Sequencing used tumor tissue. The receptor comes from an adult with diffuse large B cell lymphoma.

The CDR3 sequence: CASSLARGREGYTF. The CDR3 DNA reads as TGCGCCAGCAGCTTGGCCCGGGGGAGGGAAGGCTACACCTTC. V and J are TRBV5-1 and TRBJ1-2; D might be TRBD1 (5 bases). The CDR3 runs to 14 residues. V gave up 0 bases and J gave up 8 bases, with 14 bases separating them. Germline V gives CDR1 SGHRS, CDR2 YFSETQ.